The T cell receptor (beta chain) under discussion was sequenced for a study of PD-1 blockade in classical Hodgkin lymphoma. The protocol was immunoSEQ multiplex PCR, while the TCRdb copy is restricted to in-frame clones and leaves out a portion. This table has 45,000 to 60,000 clones, over 75% appearing once. The V gene lost 8 bases and the J gene lost 9 bases, with 8 bases spanning the gap. The CDR3 has 10 amino acids. Per germline, CDR1 MNHEY and CDR2 SVGAGI. All patients experienced relapse after autologous stem cell transplantation, and brentuximab vedotin exposure was variable. Sequencing was performed on peripheral blood mononuclear cells (PBMCs), taken at baseline. This TCR was sampled from a human donor with classical Hodgkin lymphoma. The chain recombines TRBV6-5 with TRBJ2-1; maybe TRBD1 (5 bases). CDR3 sequence (DNA): TGTGCCAGCGGAGACAGTGAGCAGTTCTTC. Protein: CASGDSEQFF.